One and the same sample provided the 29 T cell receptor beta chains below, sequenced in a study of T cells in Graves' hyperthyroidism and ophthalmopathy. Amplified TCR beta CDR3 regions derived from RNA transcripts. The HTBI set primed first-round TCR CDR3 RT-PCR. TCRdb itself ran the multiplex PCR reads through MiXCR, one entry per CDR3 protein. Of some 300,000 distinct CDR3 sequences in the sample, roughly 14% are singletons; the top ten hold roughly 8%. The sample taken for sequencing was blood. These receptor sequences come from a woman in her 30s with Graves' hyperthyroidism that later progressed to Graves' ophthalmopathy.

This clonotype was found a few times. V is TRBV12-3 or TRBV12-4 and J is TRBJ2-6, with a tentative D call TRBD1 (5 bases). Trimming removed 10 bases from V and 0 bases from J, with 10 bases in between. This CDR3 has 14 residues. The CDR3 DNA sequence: TGTGCCACCCGACAGATCTCTGGGGCCAACGTCCTGACTTTC. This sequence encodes CATRQISGANVLTF.

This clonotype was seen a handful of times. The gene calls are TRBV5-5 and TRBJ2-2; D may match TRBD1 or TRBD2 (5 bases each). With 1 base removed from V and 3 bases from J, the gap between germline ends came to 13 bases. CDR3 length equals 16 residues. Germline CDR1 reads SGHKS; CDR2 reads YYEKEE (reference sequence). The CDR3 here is CASSLFGTSDTGELFF. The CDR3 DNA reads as TGTGCCAGCAGCTTGTTTGGGACCTCAGACACCGGGGAGCTGTTTTTT.

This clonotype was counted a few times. The CDR3 spells CASSFAPDAAYEQYF. The DNA of the CDR3 is TGTGCCAGCAGCTTTGCCCCGGACGCAGCCTACGAGCAGTACTTC. The chain is built from TRBV9 and TRBJ2-7; no firm D call. The CDR3 spans 15 residues. Germline lookup yields CDR1 SGDLS and CDR2 YYNGEE. V was pared by 4 bases and J by 2 bases, with 16 bases between.

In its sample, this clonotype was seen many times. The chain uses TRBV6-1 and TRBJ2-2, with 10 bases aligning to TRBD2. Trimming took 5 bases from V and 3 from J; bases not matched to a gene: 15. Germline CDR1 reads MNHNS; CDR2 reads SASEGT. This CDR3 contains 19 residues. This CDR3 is CASSSTRLRLAGDTGELFF. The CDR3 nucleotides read TGTGCCAGCAGTTCGACCCGTCTCCGGCTAGCGGGGGACACCGGGGAGCTGTTTTTT.

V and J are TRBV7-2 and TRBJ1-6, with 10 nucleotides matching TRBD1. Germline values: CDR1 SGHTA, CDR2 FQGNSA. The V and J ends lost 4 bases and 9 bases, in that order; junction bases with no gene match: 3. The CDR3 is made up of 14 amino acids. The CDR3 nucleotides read TGTGCCAGCAGCTCGACAGGGGGCGGTTCACCCCTCCACTTT. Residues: CASSSTGGGSPLHF.

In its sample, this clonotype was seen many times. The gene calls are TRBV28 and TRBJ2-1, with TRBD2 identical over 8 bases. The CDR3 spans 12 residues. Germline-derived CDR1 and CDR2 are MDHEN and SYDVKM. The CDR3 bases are TGTGCATCGGGGGGGGGAGGCTATGAGCAGTTCTTC. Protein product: CASGGGGYEQFF.

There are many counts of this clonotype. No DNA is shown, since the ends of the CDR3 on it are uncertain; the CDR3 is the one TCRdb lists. The CDR3: CASSTSIFSYEQYF. This rearrangement joins TRBV6-5 to TRBJ2-7. Per germline, CDR1 MNHEY and CDR2 SVGAGI. The CDR3 length equals 14 residues, ends included.

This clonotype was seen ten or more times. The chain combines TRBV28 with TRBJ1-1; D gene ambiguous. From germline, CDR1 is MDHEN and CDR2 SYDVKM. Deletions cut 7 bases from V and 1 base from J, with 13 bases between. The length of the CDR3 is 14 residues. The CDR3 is CASIGYRKNTEAFF. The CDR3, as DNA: TGTGCCAGCATTGGCTATCGGAAGAACACTGAAGCTTTCTTT.

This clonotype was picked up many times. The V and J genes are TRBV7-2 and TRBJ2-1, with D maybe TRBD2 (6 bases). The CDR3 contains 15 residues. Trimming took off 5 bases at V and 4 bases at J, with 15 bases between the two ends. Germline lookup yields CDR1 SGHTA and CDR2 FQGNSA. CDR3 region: CASSPGGALYNEQFF. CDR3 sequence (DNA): TGTGCCAGCAGCCCAGGCGGGGCTCTTTACAATGAGCAGTTCTTC.

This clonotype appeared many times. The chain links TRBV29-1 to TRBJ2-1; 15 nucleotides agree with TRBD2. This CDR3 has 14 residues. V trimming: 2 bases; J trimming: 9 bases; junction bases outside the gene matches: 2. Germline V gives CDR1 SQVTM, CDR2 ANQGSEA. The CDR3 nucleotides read TGCAGCGTTGAATCGGGACTAGCGGGAGGTGAGCAGTTCTTC. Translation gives CSVESGLAGGEQFF.

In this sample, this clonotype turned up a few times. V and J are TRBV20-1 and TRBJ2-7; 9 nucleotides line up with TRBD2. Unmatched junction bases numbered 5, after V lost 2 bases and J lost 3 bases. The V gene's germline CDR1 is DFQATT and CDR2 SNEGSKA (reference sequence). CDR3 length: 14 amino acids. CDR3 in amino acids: CSARPTSGDYEQYF. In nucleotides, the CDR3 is TGCAGTGCTAGACCGACTAGCGGCGACTACGAGCAGTACTTC.

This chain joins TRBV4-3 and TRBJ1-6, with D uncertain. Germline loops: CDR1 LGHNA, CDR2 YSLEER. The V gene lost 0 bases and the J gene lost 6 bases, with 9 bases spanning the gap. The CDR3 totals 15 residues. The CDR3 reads CASSQDNQLNSPLHF. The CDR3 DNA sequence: TGCGCCAGCAGCCAAGACAACCAGCTTAATTCACCCCTCCACTTT.

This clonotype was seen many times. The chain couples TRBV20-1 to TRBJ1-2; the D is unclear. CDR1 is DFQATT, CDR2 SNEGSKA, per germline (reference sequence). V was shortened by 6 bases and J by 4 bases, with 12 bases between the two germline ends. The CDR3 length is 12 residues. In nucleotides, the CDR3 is TGCAGTGCACCAACAGAGACCTATGGCTACACCTTC. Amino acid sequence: CSAPTETYGYTF.

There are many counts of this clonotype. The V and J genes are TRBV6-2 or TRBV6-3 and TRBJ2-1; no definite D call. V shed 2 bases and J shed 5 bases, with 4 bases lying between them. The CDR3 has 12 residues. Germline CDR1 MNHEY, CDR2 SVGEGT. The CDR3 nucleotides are TGTGCCAGCAGTTACCTCGACAATGAGCAGTTCTTC. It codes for CASSYLDNEQFF.

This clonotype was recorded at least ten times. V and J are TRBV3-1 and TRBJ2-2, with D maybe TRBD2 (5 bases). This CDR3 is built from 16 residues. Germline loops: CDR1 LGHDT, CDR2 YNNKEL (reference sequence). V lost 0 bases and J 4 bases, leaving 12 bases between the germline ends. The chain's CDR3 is CASSQDTLAGTGELFF. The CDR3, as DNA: TGTGCCAGCAGCCAAGATACCCTAGCCGGCACCGGGGAGCTGTTTTTT.

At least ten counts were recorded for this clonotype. The CDR3 loop is CASSLAVGGPSTYGYTF. The CDR3 DNA follows: TGTGCCAGCAGTTTGGCCGTCGGCGGACCGTCGACCTATGGCTACACCTTC. The chain links TRBV28 to TRBJ1-2, with unresolved D. The CDR3 extends over 17 amino acids. V was clipped by 3 bases and J by 4 bases, with 21 bases between them. Germline CDR1 MDHEN, CDR2 SYDVKM.

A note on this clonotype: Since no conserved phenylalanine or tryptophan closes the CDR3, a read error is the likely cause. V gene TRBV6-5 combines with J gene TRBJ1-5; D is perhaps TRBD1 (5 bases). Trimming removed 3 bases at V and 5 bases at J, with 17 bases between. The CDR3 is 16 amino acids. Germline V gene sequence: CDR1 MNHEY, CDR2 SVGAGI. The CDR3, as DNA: TGTGCCAGCAGTTATTTAGGGACCCTCGGGTATCAGCCCCAGCATTCT. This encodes CASSYLGTLGYQPQHS.

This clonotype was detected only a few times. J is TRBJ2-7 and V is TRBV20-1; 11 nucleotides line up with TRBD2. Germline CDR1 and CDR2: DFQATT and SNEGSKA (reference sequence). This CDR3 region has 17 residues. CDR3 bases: TGCAGCAGGGGCGGGACTAGCGGCCTCGTTTTCACCTACGAGCAGTACTTC. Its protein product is CSRGGTSGLVFTYEQYF.

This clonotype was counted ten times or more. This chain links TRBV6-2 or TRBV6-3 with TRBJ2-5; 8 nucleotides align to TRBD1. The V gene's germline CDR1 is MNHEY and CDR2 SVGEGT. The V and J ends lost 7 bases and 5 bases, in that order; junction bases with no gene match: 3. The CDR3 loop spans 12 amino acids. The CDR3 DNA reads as TGTGCCAGCACCGACAGGGGTGAGACCCAGTACTTC. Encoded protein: CASTDRGETQYF.

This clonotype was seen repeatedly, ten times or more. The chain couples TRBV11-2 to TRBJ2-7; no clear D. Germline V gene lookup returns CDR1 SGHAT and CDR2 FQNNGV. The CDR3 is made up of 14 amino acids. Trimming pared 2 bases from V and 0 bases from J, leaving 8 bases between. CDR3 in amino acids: CASSLYSISYEQYF. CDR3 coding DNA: TGTGCCAGCAGCTTATACTCGATCTCCTACGAGCAGTACTTC.

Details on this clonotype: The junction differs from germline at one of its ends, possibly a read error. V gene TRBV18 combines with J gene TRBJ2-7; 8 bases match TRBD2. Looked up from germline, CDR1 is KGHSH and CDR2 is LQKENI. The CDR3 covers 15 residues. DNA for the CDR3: TGTGCCAACTCACCAAAGCGGGAGACATCCTACGAGCAGTACTTC. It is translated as CANSPKRETSYEQYF.

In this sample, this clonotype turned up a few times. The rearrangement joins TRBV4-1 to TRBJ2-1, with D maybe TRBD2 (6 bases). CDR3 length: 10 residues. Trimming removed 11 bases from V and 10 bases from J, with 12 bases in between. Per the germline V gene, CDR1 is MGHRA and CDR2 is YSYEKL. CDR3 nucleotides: TGCGCCCGTGGGAGGCGAGAGCAGTTCTTC. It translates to CARGRREQFF.

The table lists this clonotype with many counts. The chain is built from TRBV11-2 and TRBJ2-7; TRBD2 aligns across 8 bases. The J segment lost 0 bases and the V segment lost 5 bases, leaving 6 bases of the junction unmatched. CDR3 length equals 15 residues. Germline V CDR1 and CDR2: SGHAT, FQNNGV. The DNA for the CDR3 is TGTGCCAGCAGCACCCGACTAGCGAGCTCCTACGAGCAGTACTTC. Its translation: CASSTRLASSYEQYF.

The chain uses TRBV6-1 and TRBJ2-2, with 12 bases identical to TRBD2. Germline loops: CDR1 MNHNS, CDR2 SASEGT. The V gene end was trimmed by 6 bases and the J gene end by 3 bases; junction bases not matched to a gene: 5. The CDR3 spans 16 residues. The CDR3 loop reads CASRPLAGGYTGELFF. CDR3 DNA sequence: TGTGCCAGCAGGCCACTAGCGGGAGGTTACACCGGGGAGCTGTTTTTT.

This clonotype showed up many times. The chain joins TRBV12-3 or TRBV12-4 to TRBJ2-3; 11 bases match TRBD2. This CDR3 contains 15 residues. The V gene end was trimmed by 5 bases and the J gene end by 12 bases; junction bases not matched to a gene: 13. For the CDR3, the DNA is TGTGCCAGCAGTCGGACTAGCGGGCAAATGAAGGGACAGTATTTT. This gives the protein CASSRTSGQMKGQYF.

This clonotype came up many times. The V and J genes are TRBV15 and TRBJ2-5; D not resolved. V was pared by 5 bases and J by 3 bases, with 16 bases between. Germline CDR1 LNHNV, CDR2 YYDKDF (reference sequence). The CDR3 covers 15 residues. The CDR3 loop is CATSLVPAAEETQYF. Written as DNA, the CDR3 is TGTGCCACCAGCTTGGTCCCAGCCGCTGAAGAGACCCAGTACTTC.

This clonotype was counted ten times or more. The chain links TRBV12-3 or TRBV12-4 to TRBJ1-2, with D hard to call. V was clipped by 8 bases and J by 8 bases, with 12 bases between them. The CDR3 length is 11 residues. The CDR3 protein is CASRTGGGYTF. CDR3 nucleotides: TGTGCCAGCCGGACGGGTGGCGGCTACACCTTC.

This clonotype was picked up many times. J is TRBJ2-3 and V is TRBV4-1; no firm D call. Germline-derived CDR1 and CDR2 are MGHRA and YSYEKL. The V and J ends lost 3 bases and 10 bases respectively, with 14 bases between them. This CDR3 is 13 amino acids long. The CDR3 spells CASSQDGSPAQYF. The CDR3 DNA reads TGCGCCAGCAGCCAGGACGGGTCCCCTGCGCAGTATTTT.

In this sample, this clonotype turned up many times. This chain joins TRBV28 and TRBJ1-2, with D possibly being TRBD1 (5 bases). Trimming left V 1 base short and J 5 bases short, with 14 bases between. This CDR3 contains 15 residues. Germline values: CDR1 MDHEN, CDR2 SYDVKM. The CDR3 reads CASSLLGHDLYGYTF. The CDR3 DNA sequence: TGTGCCAGCAGTTTATTGGGGCATGACTTATATGGCTACACCTTC.